This T cell receptor (beta chain) was retrieved from a study of T cell repertoires in cytomegalovirus infection. Study results and limitations: HLA-C-restricted, CMV-specific TCR beta clonotypes were dominant ex vivo.

V lost 1 base and J 7 bases, leaving 19 bases between the germline ends. The CDR3 is 16 residues long. Germline V gene data show CDR1 as KGHSH and CDR2 as LQKENI. One entry per CDR3 protein results from TCRdb running MiXCR on the reads. The sample yields some 450,000 distinct CDR3 sequences, approximately 31% seen once. As to this clonotype: Antigen: not known.

This clonotype was obtained from a human donor in good health (CMV status not recorded). Some clones in this sample may be carry-over from other donors' samples. The specimen was PBMCs. The chain joins TRBV18 to TRBJ1-2; D unclear. The CDR3 DNA is TGTGCCAGCTCACCACGGTCAAGGCTAGGGCTGGGTGGCTACACCTTC. It yields the protein CASSPRSRLGLGGYTF.